This is a list of T cell receptor beta chains from one sample in a study of identical twins. MiXCR, run by TCRdb on the 5' RACE reads, gives a single entry per CDR3 protein. The table has 210,000 or so distinct CDR3 sequences, roughly 15% seen once. These data are also associated with another study on T cells expressing NK-cell markers.

The sequencing sample was made of CD8+ T cells sorted from blood. These receptors came from a woman under 30 in good health. CDR3s include the opening cysteine and the closing phenylalanine or tryptophan. D genes are given only for firm matches. Rows give clone size only sometimes, using once, few, many, or a class for an expanded clone.

>TRBV24-1|TRBD1|NA|TRBJ2-3
CATSSTHTGGTDTQYF
TGTGCCACCAGCTCTACACATACAGGGGGCACAGATACGCAGTATTTT
>TRBV14|TRBD1|few|TRBJ2-7
CASSHPGQGAYEQYF
TGTGCCAGCAGCCACCCGGGACAGGGGGCCTACGAGCAGTACTTC
>TRBV7-9|TRBD1|many|TRBJ2-7
CASSSWTGDYEQYF
TGTGCCAGCAGCTCCTGGACAGGGGACTACGAGCAGTACTTC
>TRBV7-9|TRBD2|few|TRBJ2-7
CASSSASGSYEQYF
TGTGCCAGCAGCTCGGCTAGCGGGTCCTACGAGCAGTACTTC
>TRBV7-9|TRBD2|few|TRBJ2-3
CASSPSSGSGPGDTQYF
TGTGCCAGCAGCCCCTCGAGCGGTAGCGGGCCCGGAGATACGCAGTATTTT
>TRBV9|NA|NA|TRBJ2-5
CASSGTYGETQYF
TGTGCCAGCAGCGGGACTTACGGGGAGACCCAGTACTTC
>TRBV10-3|NA|NA|TRBJ2-2
CAIRGGTGTGELFF
TGTGCCATCAGAGGGGGGACGGGCACCGGGGAGCTGTTTTTT
>TRBV3-1|NA|NA|TRBJ2-7
CASSRPGPGLTYEQYF
TGTGCCAGCAGCCGTCCAGGCCCGGGGTTGACCTACGAGCAGTACTTC
>TRBV5-6|TRBD1|NA|TRBJ2-4
CASSLGNRGRMGIQYF
TGTGCCAGCAGCTTGGGGAACAGGGGGCGGATGGGCATTCAGTACTTC
>TRBV9|NA|few|TRBJ1-1
CASGGGHTEAFF
TGTGCCAGCGGGGGGGGCCACACTGAAGCTTTCTTT
>TRBV4-1|NA|NA|TRBJ2-1
CASSHAADNEQFF
TGCGCCAGCAGCCACGCGGCCGACAATGAGCAGTTCTTC
>TRBV12-3/TRBV12-4|TRBD1|NA|TRBJ2-1
CASGTGVYNEQFF
TGTGCCAGCGGGACAGGAGTCTACAATGAGCAGTTCTTC
>TRBV11-2|NA|few|TRBJ1-1
CASSLPGLTEAFF
TGTGCCAGCAGCTTACCGGGCCTCACTGAAGCTTTCTTT
>TRBV5-1|TRBD2|few|TRBJ2-1
CASSGTSGRALSEQFF
TGCGCCAGCAGCGGGACTAGCGGGAGGGCCCTAAGTGAGCAGTTCTTC
>TRBV12-3/TRBV12-4|TRBD2|NA|TRBJ2-1
CASSHTSGVYNEQFF
TGTGCCAGCAGTCACACTAGCGGGGTTTACAATGAGCAGTTCTTC